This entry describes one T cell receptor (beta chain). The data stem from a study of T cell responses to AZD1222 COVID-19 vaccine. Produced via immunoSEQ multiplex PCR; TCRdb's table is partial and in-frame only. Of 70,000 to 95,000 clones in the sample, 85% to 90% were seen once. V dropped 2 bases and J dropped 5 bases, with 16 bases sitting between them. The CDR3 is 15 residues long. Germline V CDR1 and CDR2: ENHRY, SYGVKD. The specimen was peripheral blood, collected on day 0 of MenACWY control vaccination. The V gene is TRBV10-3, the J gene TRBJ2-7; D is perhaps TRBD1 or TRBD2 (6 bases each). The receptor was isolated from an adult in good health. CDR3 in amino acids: CAISEVGGATHEQYF. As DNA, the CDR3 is TGTGCCATCAGTGAGGTGGGGGGCGCGACACACGAGCAGTACTTC.